This T cell receptor beta chain is from a study of OX40 agonist ivuxolimab in advanced cancers. J lost 4 bases, V lost 5 bases, and 17 bases had no gene match. The CDR3 totals 18 residues. Germline CDR1 is SEHNR and CDR2 is FQNEAQ (reference sequence). Profiling relied on immunoSEQ multiplex PCR, and the TCRdb table lists in-frame clones only, not all of them. The sample has tens of thousands of clones, approximately 90% seen once. This clone was seen a few times. The V and J genes are TRBV7-9 and TRBJ1-2; 9 bases map to TRBD1. The material sequenced was CD4+ or CD8+ T cells sorted from blood, taken in a trial of the OX40 agonist ivuxolimab. The TCR was taken from an adult with an advanced solid tumor such as melanoma, head and neck, liver or kidney cancer. CDR3 residues: CASSPNTYGQGRGYGYTF. CDR3 in DNA: TGTGCCAGCAGCCCGAACACATATGGACAGGGGAGAGGCTATGGCTACACCTTC.